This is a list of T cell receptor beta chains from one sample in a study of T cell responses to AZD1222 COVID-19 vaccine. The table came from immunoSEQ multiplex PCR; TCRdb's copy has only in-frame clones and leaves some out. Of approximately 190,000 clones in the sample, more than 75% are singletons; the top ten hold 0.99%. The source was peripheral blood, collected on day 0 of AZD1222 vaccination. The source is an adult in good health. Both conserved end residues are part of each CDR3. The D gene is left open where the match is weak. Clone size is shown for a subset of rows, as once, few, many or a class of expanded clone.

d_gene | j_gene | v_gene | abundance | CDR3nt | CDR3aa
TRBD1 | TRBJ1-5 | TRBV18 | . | TGTGCCAGCTCACCACTCCCTCATGGACAGGGAGGTCGCAATCAGCCCCAGCATTTT | CASSPLPHGQGGRNQPQHF
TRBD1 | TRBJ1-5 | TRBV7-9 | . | TGTGCCAGCAGCTTAGGGGACAGGGGCCCCAATCAGCCCCAGCATTTT | CASSLGDRGPNQPQHF
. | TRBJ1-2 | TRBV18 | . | TGTGCCAGCTCACCGACGTATGGAGACTATGGCTACACCTTC | CASSPTYGDYGYTF
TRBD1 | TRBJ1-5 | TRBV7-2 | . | TGTGCCAGCAGCACCAGGGGGGATCAGCCCCAGCATTTT | CASSTRGDQPQHF
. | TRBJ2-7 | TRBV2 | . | TGTGCCAGCAGTGGGATTCAGGCCTCCTACGAGCAGTACTTC | CASSGIQASYEQYF
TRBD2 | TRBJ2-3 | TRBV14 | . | TGTGCCAGCAGCCAAGAAACCCTACTTAGCGGGGCGAGCACAGATACGCAGTATTTT | CASSQETLLSGASTDTQYF
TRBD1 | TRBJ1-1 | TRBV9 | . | TGTGCCAGCAGCCCTTCGCCCAGGGGGCCGTACACTGAAGCTTTCTTT | CASSPSPRGPYTEAFF
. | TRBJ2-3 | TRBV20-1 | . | TGCAGTGCATACTCCCCAGATACGCAGTATTTT | CSAYSPDTQYF
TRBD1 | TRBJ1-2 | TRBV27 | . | TGTGCCAGCAGTTTATCGTCAGTTCAGGGGGCGATCTTAGGTTATGGCTACACCTTC | CASSLSSVQGAILGYGYTF
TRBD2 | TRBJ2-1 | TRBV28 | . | TGTGCCAGCAGTTTAGGATTAGCGGGAGGGAATTGGTTCTTC | CASSLGLAGGNWFF
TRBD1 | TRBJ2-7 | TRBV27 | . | TGTGCCAGCGCTTCTTGGGACAGATCCTACGAGCAGTACTTC | CASASWDRSYEQYF
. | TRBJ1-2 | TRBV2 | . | TGTGCCAGCAGTGAAAGTAGAGCCTATGGCTACACCTTC | CASSESRAYGYTF
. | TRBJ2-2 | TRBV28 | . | TGTGCCAGCGGACGTCGACTAGGGAACACCGGGGAGCTGTTTTTT | CASGRRLGNTGELFF
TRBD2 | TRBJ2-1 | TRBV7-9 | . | TGTGCCAGCAGGGGCCCTAGCGGCCATTCCTACAATGAGCAGTTCTTC | CASRGPSGHSYNEQFF
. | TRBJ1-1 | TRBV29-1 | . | TGCAGCGTTCGTCGACACGTGAACACTGAAGCTTTCTTT | CSVRRHVNTEAFF
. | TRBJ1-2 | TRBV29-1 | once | TGCAGCGTTGGAGTAGGAGCTAACTATGGCTACACCTTC | CSVGVGANYGYTF
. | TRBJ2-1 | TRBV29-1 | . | TGCAGCGCCGTGAGGGGGGGCATTGAGCAGTTCTTC | CSAVRGGIEQFF
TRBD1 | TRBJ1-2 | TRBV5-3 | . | TGTGCCAGAAGCTCCCGGGACAGGGGGTATGGCTACACCTTC | CARSSRDRGYGYTF